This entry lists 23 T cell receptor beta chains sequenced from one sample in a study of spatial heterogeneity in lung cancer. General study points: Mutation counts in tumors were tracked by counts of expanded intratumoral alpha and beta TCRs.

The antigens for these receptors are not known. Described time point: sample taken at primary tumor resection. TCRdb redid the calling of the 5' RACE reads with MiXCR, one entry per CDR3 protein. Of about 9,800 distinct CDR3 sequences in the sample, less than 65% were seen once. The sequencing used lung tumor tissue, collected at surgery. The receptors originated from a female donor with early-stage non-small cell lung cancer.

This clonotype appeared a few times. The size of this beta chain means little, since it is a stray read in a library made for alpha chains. The CDR3 spells CASSTVASMNEQFF. In nucleotides, the CDR3 is TGTGCCAGCAGCACCGTAGCCTCCATGAATGAGCAGTTCTTC. This chain uses TRBV9 with TRBJ2-1, with D unresolved. The CDR3 is 14 residues long. Germline assignment: CDR1 SGDLS and CDR2 YYNGEE. The V end was cut by 4 bases, the J end by 7 bases, with 15 bases between.

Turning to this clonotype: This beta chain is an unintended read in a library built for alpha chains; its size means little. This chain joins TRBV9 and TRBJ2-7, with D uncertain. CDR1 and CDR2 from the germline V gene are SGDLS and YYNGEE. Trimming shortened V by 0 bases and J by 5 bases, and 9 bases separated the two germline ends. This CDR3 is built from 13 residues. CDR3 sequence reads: CASSVGQLNEQYF. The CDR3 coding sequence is TGTGCCAGCAGCGTAGGGCAGCTCAACGAGCAGTACTTC.

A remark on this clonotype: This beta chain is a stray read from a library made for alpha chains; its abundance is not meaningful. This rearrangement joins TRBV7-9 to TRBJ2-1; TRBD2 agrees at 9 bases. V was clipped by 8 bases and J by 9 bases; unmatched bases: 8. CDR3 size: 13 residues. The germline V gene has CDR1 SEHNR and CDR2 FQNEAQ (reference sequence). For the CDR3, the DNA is TGTGCCAGCTTGAGCGGGGGGTTTGGTGAGCAGTTCTTC. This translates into CASLSGGFGEQFF. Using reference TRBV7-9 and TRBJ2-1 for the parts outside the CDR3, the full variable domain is DTGVSQNPRHKITKRGQNVTFRCDPISEHNRLYWYRQTLGQGPEFLTYFQNEAQLEKSRLLSDRFSAERPKGSFSTLEIQRTEQGDSAMYLCASLSGGFGEQFFGPGTRLTVL.

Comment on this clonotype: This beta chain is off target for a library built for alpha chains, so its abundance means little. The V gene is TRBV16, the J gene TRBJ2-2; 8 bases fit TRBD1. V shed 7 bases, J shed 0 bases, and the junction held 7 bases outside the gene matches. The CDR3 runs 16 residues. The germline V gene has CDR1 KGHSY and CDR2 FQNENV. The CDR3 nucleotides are TGTGCCAGCACCTGGACAGGGATTACGAACACCGGGGAGCTGTTTTTT. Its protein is CASTWTGITNTGELFF.

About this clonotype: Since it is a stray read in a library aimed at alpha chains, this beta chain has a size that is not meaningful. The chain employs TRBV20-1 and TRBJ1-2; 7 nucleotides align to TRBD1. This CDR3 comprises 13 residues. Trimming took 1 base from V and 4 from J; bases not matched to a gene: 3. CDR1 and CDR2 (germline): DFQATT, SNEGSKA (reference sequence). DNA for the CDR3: TGCAGTGCTAGAGTCGGGACAGCCTATGGCTACACCTTC. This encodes CSARVGTAYGYTF.

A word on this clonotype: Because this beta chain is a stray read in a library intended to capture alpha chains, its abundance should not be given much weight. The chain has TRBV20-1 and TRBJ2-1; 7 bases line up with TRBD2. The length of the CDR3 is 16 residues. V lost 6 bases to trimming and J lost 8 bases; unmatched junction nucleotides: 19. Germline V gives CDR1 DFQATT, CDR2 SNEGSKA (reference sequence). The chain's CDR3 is CSATPGVGAGRDEQFF. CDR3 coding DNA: TGCAGTGCCACCCCCGGGGTCGGAGCGGGGAGGGATGAGCAGTTCTTC.

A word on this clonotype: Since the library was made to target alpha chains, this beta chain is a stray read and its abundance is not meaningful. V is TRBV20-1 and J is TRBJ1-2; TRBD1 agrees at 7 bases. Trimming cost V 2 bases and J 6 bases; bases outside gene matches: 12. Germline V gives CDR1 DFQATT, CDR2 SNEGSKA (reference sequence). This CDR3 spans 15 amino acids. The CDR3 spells CSARKTGMDSHGYTF. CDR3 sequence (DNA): TGCAGTGCTAGAAAGACAGGGATGGATTCTCATGGCTACACCTTC.

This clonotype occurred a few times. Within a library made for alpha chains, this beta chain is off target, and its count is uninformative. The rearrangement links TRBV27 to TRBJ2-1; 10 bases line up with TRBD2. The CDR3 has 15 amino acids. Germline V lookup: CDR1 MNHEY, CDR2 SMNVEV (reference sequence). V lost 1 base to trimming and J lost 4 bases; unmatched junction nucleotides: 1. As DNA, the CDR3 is TGTGCCAGCAGTTTATTAGCGGGGGGATACAATGAGCAGTTCTTC. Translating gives CASSLLAGGYNEQFF.

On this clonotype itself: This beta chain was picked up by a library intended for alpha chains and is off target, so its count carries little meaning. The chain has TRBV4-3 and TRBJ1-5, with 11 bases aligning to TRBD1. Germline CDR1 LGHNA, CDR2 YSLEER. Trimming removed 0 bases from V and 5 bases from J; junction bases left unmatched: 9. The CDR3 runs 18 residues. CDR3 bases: TGCGCCAGCAGCCAAGATCCGCCGGGACAGGGGGTGTATCAGCCCCAGCATTTT. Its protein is CASSQDPPGQGVYQPQHF.

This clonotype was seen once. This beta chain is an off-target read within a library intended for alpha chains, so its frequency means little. In nucleotides, the CDR3 is TGTGCCACCAGCAGAGAAAGGACCACTTCACCCCTCCACTTT. Its translation is CATSRERTTSPLHF. V gene TRBV15 combines with J gene TRBJ1-6; D not certain. This CDR3 has 14 amino acids. The germline CDR1 and CDR2 sequences are LNHNV and YYDKDF (reference sequence). Trimming took off 0 bases at V and 9 bases at J, with 9 bases between the two ends.

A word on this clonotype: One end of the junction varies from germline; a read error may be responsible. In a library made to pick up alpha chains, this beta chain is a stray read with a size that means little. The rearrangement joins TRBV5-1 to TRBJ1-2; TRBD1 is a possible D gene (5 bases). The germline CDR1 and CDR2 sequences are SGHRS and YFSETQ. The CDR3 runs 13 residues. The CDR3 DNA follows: TGTGCCAGCAGCTTGCAGGGCAGCTATGGCTACACCTTC. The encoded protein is CASSLQGSYGYTF.

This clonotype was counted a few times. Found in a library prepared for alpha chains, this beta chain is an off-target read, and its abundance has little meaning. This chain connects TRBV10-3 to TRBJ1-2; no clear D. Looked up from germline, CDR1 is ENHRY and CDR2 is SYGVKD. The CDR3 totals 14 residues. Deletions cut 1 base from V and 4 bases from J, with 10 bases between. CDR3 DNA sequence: TGTGCCATCAGTGAGTTAACGTCGGCCTATGGCTACACCTTC. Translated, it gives CAISELTSAYGYTF.

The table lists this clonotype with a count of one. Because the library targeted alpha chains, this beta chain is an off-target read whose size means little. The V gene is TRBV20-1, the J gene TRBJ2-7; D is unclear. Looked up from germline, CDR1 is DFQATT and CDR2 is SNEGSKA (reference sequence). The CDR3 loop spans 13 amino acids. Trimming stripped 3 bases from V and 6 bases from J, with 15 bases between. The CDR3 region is CSARPLTPLEQYF. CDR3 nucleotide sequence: TGCAGTGCTAGGCCCCTTACCCCTCTCGAGCAGTACTTC.

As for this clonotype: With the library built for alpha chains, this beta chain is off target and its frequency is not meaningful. The CDR3 nucleotides read TGCGCCAGCAGCTATCAAGAGACCCAGTACTTC. As protein: CASSYQETQYF. This chain joins TRBV5-1 and TRBJ2-5; D is unresolved. Trimming stripped 3 bases from V and 2 bases from J, with 2 bases between. In germline, CDR1 is SGHRS, CDR2 YFSETQ. This CDR3 comprises 11 residues. The entire variable domain, with the rest obtained from reference TRBV5-1 and TRBJ2-5, is as follows: KAGVTQTPRYLIKTRGQQVTLSCSPISGHRSVSWYQQTPGQGLQFLFEYFSETQRNKGNFPGRFSGRQFSNSRSEMNVSTLELGDSALYLCASSYQETQYFGPGTRLLVL.

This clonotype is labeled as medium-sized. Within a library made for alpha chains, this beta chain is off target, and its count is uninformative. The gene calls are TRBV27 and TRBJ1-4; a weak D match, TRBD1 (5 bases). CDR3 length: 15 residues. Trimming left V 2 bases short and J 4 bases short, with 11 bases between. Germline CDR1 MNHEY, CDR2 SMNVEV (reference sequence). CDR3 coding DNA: TGTGCCAGCAGTTTACGGGCAGGGATTAATGAAAAACTGTTTTTT. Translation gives CASSLRAGINEKLFF.

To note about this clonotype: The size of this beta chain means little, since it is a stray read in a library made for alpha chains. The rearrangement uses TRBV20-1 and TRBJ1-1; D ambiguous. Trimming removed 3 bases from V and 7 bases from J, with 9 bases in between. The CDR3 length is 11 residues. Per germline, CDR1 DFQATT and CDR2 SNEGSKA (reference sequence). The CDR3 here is CSARGRGEAFF. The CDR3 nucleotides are TGCAGTGCTAGGGGTAGAGGTGAAGCTTTCTTT.

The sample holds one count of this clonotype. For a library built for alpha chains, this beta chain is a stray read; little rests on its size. Here the CDR3 reads CASSSRGTGYNEQFF. CDR3 DNA: TGTGCCAGCAGCTCTCGGGGGACAGGGTACAATGAGCAGTTCTTC. The gene calls are TRBV7-9 and TRBJ2-1, with 9 bases fitting TRBD1. The CDR3 length is 15 residues. CDR1 and CDR2 from the germline V gene are SEHNR and FQNEAQ (reference sequence). V was pared by 4 bases and J by 4 bases, with 5 bases of the junction left unmatched.

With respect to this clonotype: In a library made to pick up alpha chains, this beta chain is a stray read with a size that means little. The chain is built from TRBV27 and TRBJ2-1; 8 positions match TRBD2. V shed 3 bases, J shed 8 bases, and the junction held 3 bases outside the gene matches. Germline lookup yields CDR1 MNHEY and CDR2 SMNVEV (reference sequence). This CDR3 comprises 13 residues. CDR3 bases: TGTGCCAGCAGTTTGCCGGGGGGGGATGAGCAGTTCTTC. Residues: CASSLPGGDEQFF.

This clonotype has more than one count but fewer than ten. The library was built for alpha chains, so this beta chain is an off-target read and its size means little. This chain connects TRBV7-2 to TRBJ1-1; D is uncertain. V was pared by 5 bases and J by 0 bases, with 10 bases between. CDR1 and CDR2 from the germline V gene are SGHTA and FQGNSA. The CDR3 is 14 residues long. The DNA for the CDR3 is TGTGCCAGCAGCCGAGGAAGGGTGAACACTGAAGCTTTCTTT. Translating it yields CASSRGRVNTEAFF.

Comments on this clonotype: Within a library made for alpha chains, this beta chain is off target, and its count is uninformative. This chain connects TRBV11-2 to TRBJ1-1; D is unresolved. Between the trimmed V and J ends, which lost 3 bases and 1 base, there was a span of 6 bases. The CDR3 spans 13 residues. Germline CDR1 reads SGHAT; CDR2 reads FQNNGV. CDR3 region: CASSFSGNTEAFF. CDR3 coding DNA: TGTGCCAGCAGCTTCAGCGGGAACACTGAAGCTTTCTTT.

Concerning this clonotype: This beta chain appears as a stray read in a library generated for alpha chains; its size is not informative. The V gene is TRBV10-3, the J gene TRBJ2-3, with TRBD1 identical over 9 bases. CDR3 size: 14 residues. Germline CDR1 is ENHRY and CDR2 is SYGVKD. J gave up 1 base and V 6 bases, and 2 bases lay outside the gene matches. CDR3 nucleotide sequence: TGTGCCATCAGGGGACAGGGTCGCACAGATACGCAGTATTTT. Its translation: CAIRGQGRTDTQYF.

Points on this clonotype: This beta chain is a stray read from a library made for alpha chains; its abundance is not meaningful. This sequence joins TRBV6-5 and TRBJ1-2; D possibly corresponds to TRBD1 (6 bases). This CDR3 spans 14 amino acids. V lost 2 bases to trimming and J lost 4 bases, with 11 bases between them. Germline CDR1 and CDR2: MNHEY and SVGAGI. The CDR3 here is CASSYADSFYGYTF. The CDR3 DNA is TGTGCCAGCAGTTACGCGGACAGTTTCTATGGCTACACCTTC.

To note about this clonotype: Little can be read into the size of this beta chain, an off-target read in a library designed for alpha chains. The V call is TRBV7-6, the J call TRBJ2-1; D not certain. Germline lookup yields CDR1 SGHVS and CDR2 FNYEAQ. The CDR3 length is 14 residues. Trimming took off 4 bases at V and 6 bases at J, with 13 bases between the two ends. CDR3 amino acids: CASSSLLGPNEQFF. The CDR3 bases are TGTGCCAGCAGCTCGCTATTGGGCCCCAATGAGCAGTTCTTC.